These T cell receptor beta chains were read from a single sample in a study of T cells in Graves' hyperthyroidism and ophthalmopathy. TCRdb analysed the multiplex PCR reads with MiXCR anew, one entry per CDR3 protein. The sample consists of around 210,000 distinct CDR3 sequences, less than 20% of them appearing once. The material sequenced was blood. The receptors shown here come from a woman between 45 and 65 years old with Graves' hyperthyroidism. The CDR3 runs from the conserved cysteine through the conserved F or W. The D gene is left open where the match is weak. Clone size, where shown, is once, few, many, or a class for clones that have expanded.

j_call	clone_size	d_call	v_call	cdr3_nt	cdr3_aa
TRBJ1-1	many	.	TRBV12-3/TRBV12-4	TGTGCCAGCAGCACGACGATGAACACTGAAGCTTTCTTT	CASSTTMNTEAFF
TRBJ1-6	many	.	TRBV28	TGTGCCAGCAGCCCCCTTCGGAGGACCGATAATTCACCCCTCCACTTT	CASSPLRRTDNSPLHF
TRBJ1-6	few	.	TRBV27	TGTGCCAGCAGTTTACGAACGGGACCCAATTCACCCCTCCACTTT	CASSLRTGPNSPLHF
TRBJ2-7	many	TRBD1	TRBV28	TGTGCCAGCAGTTTATCAGTACCGGGACAGTTCCCTACCTACGAGCAGTACTTC	CASSLSVPGQFPTYEQYF
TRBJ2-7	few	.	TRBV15	TGTGCCACCAGCAGAGAATGGCAGGACTCCTACGAGCAGTACTTC	CATSREWQDSYEQYF
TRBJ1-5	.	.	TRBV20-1	TGCAGTGCAGGGGTGTGGGGGCCGAATCAGCCCCAGCATTTT	CSAGVWGPNQPQHF
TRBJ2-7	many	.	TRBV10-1	TGCGCCAGCAGTGAGTCAAGGAGGGGGAAATTCTACGAGCAGTACTTC	CASSESRRGKFYEQYF
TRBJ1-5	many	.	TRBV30	TGTGCCTGGACGTGGGGGGACAATCAGCCCCAGCATTTT	CAWTWGDNQPQHF
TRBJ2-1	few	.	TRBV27	TGTGCCAGCAGTTTAACCGGAGGGCCTCATAATGAGCAGTTCTTC	CASSLTGGPHNEQFF
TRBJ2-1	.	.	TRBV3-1	TGTGCCAGCAGCCAAGAAATCGAGCGCTTCTACAATGAGCAGTTCTTC	CASSQEIERFYNEQFF
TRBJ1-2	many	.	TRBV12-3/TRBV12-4	TGTGCCAGCAGTCTTAGGACGGGATATGGCTACACCTTC	CASSLRTGYGYTF
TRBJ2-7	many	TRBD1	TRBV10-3	TGTGCCATCCGGGACAGGGAATTAGGGACCTACGAGCAGTACTTC	CAIRDRELGTYEQYF
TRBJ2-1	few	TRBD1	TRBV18	TGTGCCAGCTCACCACTTTATTCAACCGGGACAGAGACCAACAATGAGCAGTTCTTC	CASSPLYSTGTETNNEQFF
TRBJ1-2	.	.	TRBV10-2	TGCGCCAGCATGAGAACCCCAGGGGAGGACTATGGCTACACCTTC	CASMRTPGEDYGYTF
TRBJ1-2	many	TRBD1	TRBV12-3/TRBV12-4	TGTGCCAGCAGGAAGGTGGGGCAGGGGGGCGTGGGCTACACCTTC	CASRKVGQGGVGYTF
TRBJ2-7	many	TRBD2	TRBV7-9	TGTGCCAGCAGCTTAAAGGCTAGCGGAACCTACGAGCAGTACTTC	CASSLKASGTYEQYF
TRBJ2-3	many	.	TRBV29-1	TGCAGCGTTAAGGGGAGTAGCGGAACCTCCACAGATACGCAGTATTTT	CSVKGSSGTSTDTQYF
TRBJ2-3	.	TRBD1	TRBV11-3	TGTGCCAGCAGCTATCAGGGGGCAGATACGCAGTATTTT	CASSYQGADTQYF
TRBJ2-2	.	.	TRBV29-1	TGCAGCGTCAAAGAGACCGGGGAGCTGTTTTTT	CSVKETGELFF
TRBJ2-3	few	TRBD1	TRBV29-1	TGCAGCGTTTTGACAGGGGGATCTAGCACAGATACGCAGTATTTT	CSVLTGGSSTDTQYF
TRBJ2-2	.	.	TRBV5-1	TGCGCCAGCAGCTTGGAGGGTAGAAGGTCCACCGGGGAGCTGTTTTTT	CASSLEGRRSTGELFF
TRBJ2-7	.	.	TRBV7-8	TGTGCCAGCAGCCTTCCCCCGTGGCAGACCTCCTACGAGCAGTACTTC	CASSLPPWQTSYEQYF
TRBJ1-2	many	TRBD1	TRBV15	TGTGCCACCAGCAGAGAACCAGGGACAGGGGGCTTCTATGGCTACACCTTC	CATSREPGTGGFYGYTF
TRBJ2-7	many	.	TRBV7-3	TGTGCCAGCAGCGTATCGGGGCCCATTACCGCCTACGAGCAGTACTTC	CASSVSGPITAYEQYF
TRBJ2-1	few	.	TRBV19	TGTGCCAGTAGTATAGGGGGACGGTCGGATGAGCAGTTCTTC	CASSIGGRSDEQFF
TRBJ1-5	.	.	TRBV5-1	TGCGCCAGCAGCCTACAGGGAGCCGATCAGCCCCAGCATTTT	CASSLQGADQPQHF
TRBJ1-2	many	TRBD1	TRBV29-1	TGCAGCGCAAAACGGCGGCAGGGGGGCGCAAAGGGCTACACCTTC	CSAKRRQGGAKGYTF
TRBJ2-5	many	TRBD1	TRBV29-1	TGCAGCGTTGGGGGACAGGGGGGAGAGACCCAGTACTTC	CSVGGQGGETQYF
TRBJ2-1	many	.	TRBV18	TGTGCCAGCTCACCACCTGGAGGCAATGAGCAGTTCTTC	CASSPPGGNEQFF
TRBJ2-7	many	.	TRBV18	TGTGCCAGCTCACCAAAGGGGAACGAGCAGTACTTC	CASSPKGNEQYF
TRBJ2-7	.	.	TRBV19	TGTGCCACCTCGGACCGAGGCCCCTACGAGCAGTACTTC	CATSDRGPYEQYF
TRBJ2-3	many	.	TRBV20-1	TGCAGTGCTAGGGGAATAAACACAGATACGCAGTATTTT	CSARGINTDTQYF
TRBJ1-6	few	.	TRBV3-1	TGTGCCAGCAGGGGGACGAGTTCACCCCTCCACTTT	CASRGTSSPLHF
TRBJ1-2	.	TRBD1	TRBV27	TGTGCCAGCAGTTCCCGGGACAGGGATGGAGGCTACACCTTC	CASSSRDRDGGYTF
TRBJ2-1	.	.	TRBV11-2	TGTGCCAGCAGCTCTTGGACTGGGAACAATGAGCAGTTCTTC	CASSSWTGNNEQFF
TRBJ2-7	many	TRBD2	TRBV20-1	TGCAGTGCCACTAGCGGGAGTAAGTACGAGCAGTACTTC	CSATSGSKYEQYF
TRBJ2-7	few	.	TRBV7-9	TGTGCCAGCAGCTTAGCGCACAGGGCATTTGAGCAGTACTTC	CASSLAHRAFEQYF
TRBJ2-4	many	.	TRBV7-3	TGTGCCAGCAGCTTAGGCCCGACGGGAAACATTCAGTACTTC	CASSLGPTGNIQYF
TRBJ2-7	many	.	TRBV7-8	TGTGCCAGCAGCCCGCCCAGACAACCCTACGAGCAGTACTTC	CASSPPRQPYEQYF
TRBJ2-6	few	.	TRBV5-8	TGTGCCAGCAGCCTACGGACCGTCGCCTCTGGGGCCAACGTCCTGACTTTC	CASSLRTVASGANVLTF
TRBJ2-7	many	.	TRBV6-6	TGTGCCAGCAGTTACCAACGTGGGCCCTCCTACGAGCAGTACTTC	CASSYQRGPSYEQYF
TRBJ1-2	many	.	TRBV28	TGTGCCAGCAGTTCCCTTAACCCCGGTAACTATGGCTACACCTTC	CASSSLNPGNYGYTF
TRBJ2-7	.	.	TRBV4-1	TGCGCCAGCAGCCAAAGTGGTGCGCCAGGGAACGAGCAGTACTTC	CASSQSGAPGNEQYF
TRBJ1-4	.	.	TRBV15	TGTGCCACCAGCAGAGATGCAATGATCGGTGCAACTAATGAAAAACTGTTTTTT	CATSRDAMIGATNEKLFF
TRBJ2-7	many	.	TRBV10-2	TGCGCCAGCAGTGAGCTTGTCTGGGCCTACGAGCAGTACTTC	CASSELVWAYEQYF
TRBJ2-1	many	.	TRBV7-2	TGTGCCAGCAGCTTAGAGGCTAGCTACTACAATGAGCAGTTCTTC	CASSLEASYYNEQFF
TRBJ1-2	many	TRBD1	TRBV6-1	TGTGCCAGCAGGAGGACAGGCCTAACCTATGGCTACACCTTC	CASRRTGLTYGYTF
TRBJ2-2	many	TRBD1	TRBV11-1	TGTGCCAGCAGCCACTTGAACAGGGGGCCGGGCGGGGAGCTGTTTTTT	CASSHLNRGPGGELFF
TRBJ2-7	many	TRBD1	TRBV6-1	TGTGCCAGCAGATTCTCCCGGGACAGGTCCTACGAGCAGTACTTC	CASRFSRDRSYEQYF
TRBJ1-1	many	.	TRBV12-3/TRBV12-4	TGTGCCAGCAGTTTTGGGGATCCCACTGAAGCTTTCTTT	CASSFGDPTEAFF